The text below deals with one T cell receptor beta chain. Original processing methods: For nucleated cells, counts were estimated from reference gene primer amplification. Assay used: immunoSEQ multiplex PCR; TCRdb lists only in-frame clones, some missing. That table is the source of V, J and clone size, and D and trimming were worked out from the DNA. The sample includes about 230,000 clones, approximately 90% of them seen just once. CDR3 length: 15 residues. Germline assignment: CDR1 SGDLS and CDR2 YYNGEE. The V end lost 0 bases, the J end lost 2 bases, and 10 bases lay between the germline ends. The sample comes from a study of blood T cell repertoires in COVID-19. Study-level information: The origin of the acute and convalescent COVID-19 samples was the United States, Italy and Spain.

Sequenced input: peripheral blood. This chain joins TRBV9 and TRBJ2-3; no definite D call. This clonotype was obtained from a man aged 50-60 years with COVID-19, enrolled during active disease. In nucleotides, the CDR3 is TGTGCCAGCAGCGTAGAACGACACCACACAGATACGCAGTATTTT. Residues: CASSVERHHTDTQYF.